This TCR beta chain was identified during a study of CD8+CD57+ T cells in acquired aplastic anemia (dated by TCRdb to 2017 to 2018). Regarding the study in general: DNA extracted from sorted CD4+ and CD8+ cells had a mean of roughly 3.4 ug, with a range of about 0.2 to 30 ug. An average of roughly 10 million reads for CD4+ cells and roughly 12 million reads for CD8+ cells was obtained from healthy donor samples. Study-level results and caveats: Twenty-nine CD8+ CDR3 sequences were found in both patients and controls but appeared to be highly expressed in patients and within the immunodominant clones of the patients. Between patients and healthy controls, no significant difference in CD8+ Simpson's diversity was found (P=0.060).

A remark on this clonotype: Its antigen is unknown. Base qualities are not provided; no much larger clone lies one nucleotide away.

From cysteine to phenylalanine, the CDR3 is 12 amino acids long. Just CDR3 DNA is preserved here, 36 bases in frame from base 1. V loses 3 bases, J loses 11 bases, and the germline ends lie 14 bases apart. Per the germline V gene (reference sequence), DFQATT is the CDR1 and SNEGSKA is the CDR2. Genomic DNA served as template for TCR beta VDJ combination and CDR3 sequence profiling. An Illumina HiSeq 2000 was the platform used for TCR repertoire sequencing. The study's own analysis went as follows. Repertoire assessment relied on Simpson's diversity index, CDR3 size and DJ length profiles, and TRBV/TRBJ rearrangement plots. Whichever DNA sequence was most abundant in the deep sequencing data was defined as the immunodominant clone. CDR3 amino acid sequences were screened for sharing across subjects and compared with published repertoires and the VDJdb database. The public reads were run again by TCRdb, first through fastp at Q25 and then through MiXCR, and only productive beta chains were kept. Rows with one shared CDR3 protein collapse into an entry with the most common genes and DNA. The V and J calls follow TCRdb's processing rather than the paper's. Present in this sample are roughly 420,000 distinct CDR3 sequences, roughly 68% of which were seen just once. The top ten hold 4% of the sample.

In this study, sorted CD4+ and CD8+ T cells from the blood of healthy subjects and of severe aplastic anemia patients had their TCR repertoires deep-sequenced. Ficoll-Paque density gradient centrifugation was used to isolate peripheral blood mononuclear cells. Before DNA extraction, CD4+ and CD8+ T cells were sorted with FACS or magnetic beads. This receptor was identified in a human donor in good health, serving as a control. The rearrangement combines TRBV20-1 with TRBJ1-5, with the D gene call left open. The sequencing sample was made of sorted CD4+, CD8+, or CD8+CD57+ T cells (not recorded which) from PBMCs. Read as DNA, the sequence is TGCAGTGCTAGTACCAGCGCCAATGCCCAGCATTTT. The translation is CSASTSANAQHF.